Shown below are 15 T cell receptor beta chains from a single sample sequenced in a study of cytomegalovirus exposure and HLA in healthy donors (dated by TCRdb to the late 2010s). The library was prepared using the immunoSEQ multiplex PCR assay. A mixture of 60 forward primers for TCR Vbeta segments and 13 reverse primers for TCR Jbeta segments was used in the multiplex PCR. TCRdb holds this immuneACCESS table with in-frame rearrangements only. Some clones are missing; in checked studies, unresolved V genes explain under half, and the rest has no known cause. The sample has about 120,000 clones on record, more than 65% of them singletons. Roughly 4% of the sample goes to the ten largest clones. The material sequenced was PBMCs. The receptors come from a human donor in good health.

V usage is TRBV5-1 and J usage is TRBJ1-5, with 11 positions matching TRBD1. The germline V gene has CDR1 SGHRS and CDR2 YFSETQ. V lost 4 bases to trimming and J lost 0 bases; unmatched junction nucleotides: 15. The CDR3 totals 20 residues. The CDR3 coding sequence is TGCGCCAGCAGCCCGCCAAATGGGACAGGGGGACAATATAGCAATCAGCCCCAGCATTTT. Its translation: CASSPPNGTGGQYSNQPQHF.

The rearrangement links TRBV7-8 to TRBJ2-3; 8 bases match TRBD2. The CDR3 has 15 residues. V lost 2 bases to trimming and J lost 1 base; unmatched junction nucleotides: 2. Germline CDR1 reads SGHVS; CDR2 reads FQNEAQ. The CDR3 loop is CASSLREGRTDTQYF. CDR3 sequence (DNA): TGTGCCAGCAGCTTACGGGAGGGCCGCACAGATACGCAGTATTTT.

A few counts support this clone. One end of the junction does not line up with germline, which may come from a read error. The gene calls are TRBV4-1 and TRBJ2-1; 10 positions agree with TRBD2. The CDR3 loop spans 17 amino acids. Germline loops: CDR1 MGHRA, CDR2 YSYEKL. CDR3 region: CASSQAPASGGSNEQFF. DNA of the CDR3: TGCGCCAGCAGTCAAGCTCCGGCTAGCGGGGGTTCCAATGAGCAGTTCTTC.

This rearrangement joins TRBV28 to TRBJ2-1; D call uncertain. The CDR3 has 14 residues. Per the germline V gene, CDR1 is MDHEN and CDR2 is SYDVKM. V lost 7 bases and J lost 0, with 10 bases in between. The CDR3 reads CASTQSGSYNEQFF. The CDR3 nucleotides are TGTGCCAGCACCCAATCAGGCTCCTACAATGAGCAGTTCTTC.

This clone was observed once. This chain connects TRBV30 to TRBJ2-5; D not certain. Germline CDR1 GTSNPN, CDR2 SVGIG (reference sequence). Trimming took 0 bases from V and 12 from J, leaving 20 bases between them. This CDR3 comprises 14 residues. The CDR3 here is CAWSVQSDQNREYF. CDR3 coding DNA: TGTGCCTGGAGTGTACAGTCAGACCAAAACCGCGAGTACTTC.

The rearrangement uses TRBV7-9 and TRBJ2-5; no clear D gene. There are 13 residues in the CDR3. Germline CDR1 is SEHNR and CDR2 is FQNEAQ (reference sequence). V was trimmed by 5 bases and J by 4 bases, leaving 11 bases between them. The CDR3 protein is CASSPSPPETQYF. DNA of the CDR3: TGTGCCAGCAGCCCCTCTCCCCCAGAGACCCAGTACTTC.

CDR3: CASSLDRGDGYTF. As DNA, the CDR3 is TGTGCCAGCAGCTTGGACAGGGGCGATGGCTACACCTTC. The chain links TRBV5-5 to TRBJ1-2, with TRBD1 matching over 7 bases. This CDR3 has 13 amino acids. Trimming at V came to 0 bases and at J to 6 bases, leaving 2 bases not matched to a gene. The V gene's germline CDR1 is SGHKS and CDR2 YYEKEE (reference sequence).

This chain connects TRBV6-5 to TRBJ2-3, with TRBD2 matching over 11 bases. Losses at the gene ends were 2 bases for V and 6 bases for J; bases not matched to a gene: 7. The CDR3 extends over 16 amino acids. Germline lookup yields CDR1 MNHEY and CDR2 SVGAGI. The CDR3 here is CASSYGTSGPPDTQYF. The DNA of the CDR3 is TGTGCCAGCAGTTACGGGACTAGCGGCCCTCCGGATACGCAGTATTTT.

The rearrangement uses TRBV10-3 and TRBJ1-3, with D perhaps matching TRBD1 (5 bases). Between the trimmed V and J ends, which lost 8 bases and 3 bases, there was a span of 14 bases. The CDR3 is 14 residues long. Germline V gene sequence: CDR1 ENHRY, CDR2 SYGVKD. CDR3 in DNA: TGTGCCATCCGCCACACGGGGGGTGGAAACACCATATATTTT. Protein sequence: CAIRHTGGGNTIYF.

CDR3 nucleotide sequence: TGTGCTAGTGGTTTCCACCAGGGTACTCTGTTCGGAAACACCATATATTTT. This gives the protein CASGFHQGTLFGNTIYF. The V call is TRBV12-5, the J call TRBJ1-3, with D perhaps TRBD1 (5 bases). Trimming pared 3 bases from V and 4 bases from J, leaving 19 bases between. In germline, CDR1 is LGHNT, CDR2 FRNRAP. The CDR3 spans 17 residues.

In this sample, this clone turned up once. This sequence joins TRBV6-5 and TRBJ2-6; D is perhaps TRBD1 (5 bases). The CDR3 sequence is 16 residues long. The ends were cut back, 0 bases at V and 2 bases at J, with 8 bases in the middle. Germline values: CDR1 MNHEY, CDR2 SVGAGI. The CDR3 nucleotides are TGTGCCAGCAGTTACTCGATAGGGGCTGGGGCCAACGTCCTGACTTTC. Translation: CASSYSIGAGANVLTF.

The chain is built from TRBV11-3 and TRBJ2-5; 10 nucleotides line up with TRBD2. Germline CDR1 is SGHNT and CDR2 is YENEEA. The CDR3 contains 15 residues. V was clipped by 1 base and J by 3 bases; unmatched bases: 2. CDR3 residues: CASSLGLAGEETQYF. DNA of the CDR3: TGTGCCAGCAGCTTAGGGCTAGCGGGAGAAGAGACCCAGTACTTC.

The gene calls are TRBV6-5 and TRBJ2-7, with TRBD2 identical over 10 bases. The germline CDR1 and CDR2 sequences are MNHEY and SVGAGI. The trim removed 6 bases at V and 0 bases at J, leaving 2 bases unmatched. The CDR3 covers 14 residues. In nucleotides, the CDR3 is TGTGCCAGCAGCTCTAGCGGGAGCTCCTACGAGCAGTACTTC. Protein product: CASSSSGSSYEQYF.

In DNA, the CDR3 is TGTGCCAGCAGTCTAACCCACAATGAGCAGTTCTTC. This gives the protein CASSLTHNEQFF. The chain has TRBV27 and TRBJ2-1; D gene unclear. Trimming pared 5 bases from V and 5 bases from J, leaving 7 bases between. Looked up from germline, CDR1 is MNHEY and CDR2 is SMNVEV (reference sequence). The CDR3 is 12 amino acids.

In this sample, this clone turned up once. The CDR3 DNA reads TGTGCCAGTAGTATGACAGTTAGCTACGAGCAGTACTTC. The encoded protein is CASSMTVSYEQYF. The J gene is TRBJ2-7, the V gene TRBV19, with a possible D match to TRBD1 (5 bases). V was trimmed by 3 bases and J by 3 bases, leaving 9 bases between them. CDR3 length: 13 residues. Germline V lookup: CDR1 LNHDA, CDR2 SQIVND (reference sequence). Based on the CDR3 plus reference TRBV19 and TRBJ2-7, the full variable domain is DGGITQSPKYLFRKEGQNVTLSCEQNLNHDAMYWYRQDPGQGLRLIYYSQIVNDFQKGDIAEGYSVSREKKESFPLTVTSAQKNPTAFYLCASSMTVSYEQYFGPGTRLTVT.